Following are 25 T cell receptor beta chains from one sample sequenced in a study of cytomegalovirus exposure and HLA in healthy donors. Use of 60 Vbeta and 13 Jbeta primers characterized the PCR. The method was immunoSEQ multiplex PCR; TCRdb's version includes in-frame clones alone and lacks a portion of them. Of 120,000 to 150,000 clones listed, about 80% are singletons. The sample comprised PBMCs. The receptor set was obtained from a woman in her thirties in good health and CMV-seronegative.

The rearrangement joins TRBV13 to TRBJ1-6; D possibly corresponds to TRBD1 (6 bases). The CDR3 runs to 16 residues. Germline CDR1 PRHDT, CDR2 FYEKMQ (reference sequence). Between the trimmed V and J ends, which lost 3 bases and 0 bases, there was a span of 9 bases. CDR3 region: CASSFEGGSYNSPLHF. CDR3 coding DNA: TGTGCCAGCAGCTTCGAAGGGGGCTCCTATAATTCACCCCTCCACTTT.

V gene TRBV7-6 combines with J gene TRBJ2-6; no clear D. Germline values: CDR1 SGHVS, CDR2 FNYEAQ. The germline V and J ends were trimmed by 5 bases and 3 bases, with 14 bases remaining between them. This CDR3 comprises 16 residues. The CDR3 sequence: CASSPRSAGGANVLTF. In DNA, the CDR3 is TGTGCCAGCAGCCCTAGGTCGGCTGGTGGGGCCAACGTCCTGACTTTC.

This clone occurred a few times. The chain has TRBV19 and TRBJ2-5; D remains ambiguous. The CDR3 is 14 residues long. Germline V gives CDR1 LNHDA, CDR2 SQIVND (reference sequence). The V end lost 5 bases, the J end lost 4 bases, and 14 bases lay between the germline ends. The chain's CDR3 is CASSASGARETQYF. CDR3 coding DNA: TGTGCCAGTAGTGCCAGTGGAGCCAGAGAGACCCAGTACTTC.

This clone turned up a few times. The chain carries TRBV7-6 and TRBJ1-1; 7 bases agree with TRBD1. The V gene's germline CDR1 is SGHVS and CDR2 FNYEAQ. This CDR3 has 15 residues. Trimming cost V 2 bases and J 8 bases; bases outside gene matches: 11. CDR3 in amino acids: CASSLSGTVSGEAFF. CDR3 in DNA: TGTGCCAGCAGCTTATCGGGGACAGTCAGTGGGGAAGCTTTCTTT.

V and J are TRBV6-6 and TRBJ2-7; D might be TRBD2 (5 bases). This CDR3 region has 12 residues. CDR1 is MNHNY, CDR2 SVGAGI, per germline (reference sequence). The V and J ends lost 6 bases and 2 bases respectively, with 8 bases between them. DNA of the CDR3: TGTGCCAGCAGCGACGGGACCTACGAGCAGTACTTC. It codes for CASSDGTYEQYF.

This clone has only one observation. The chain links TRBV7-9 to TRBJ1-1; D not certain. There are 14 residues in the CDR3. V lost 1 base to trimming and J lost 6 bases, with 12 bases between them. The germline gives CDR1 SEHNR, CDR2 FQNEAQ (reference sequence). For the CDR3, the DNA is TGTGCCAGCAGCTTAGTTGACGGGGTGGCTGAAGCTTTCTTT. It is translated as CASSLVDGVAEAFF.

The chain uses TRBV28 and TRBJ1-2; 7 bases agree with TRBD1. Trimming took 4 bases from V and 5 from J; bases not matched to a gene: 7. Germline V gene sequence: CDR1 MDHEN, CDR2 SYDVKM. The CDR3 has 14 amino acids. The chain's CDR3 is CASSSPGQKYGYTF. CDR3 bases: TGTGCCAGCAGTTCCCCGGGACAGAAATATGGCTACACCTTC.

This chain joins TRBV29-1 and TRBJ1-2; possible D gene TRBD1, 5 bases. V lost 4 bases and J lost 6, with 12 bases in between. Germline V CDR1 and CDR2: SQVTM, ANQGSEA. The length of the CDR3 is 12 residues. CDR3 residues: CSVGGGNDGYTF. The CDR3 DNA follows: TGCAGCGTTGGGGGGGGTAATGATGGCTACACCTTC.

The chain has TRBV11-2 and TRBJ2-3; 13 bases are shared with TRBD2. The CDR3 loop spans 19 amino acids. Germline V lookup: CDR1 SGHAT, CDR2 FQNNGV. Trimming took 0 bases from V and 1 from J; bases not matched to a gene: 7. The CDR3 DNA reads TGTGCCAGCAGCTTAGATACACTAGCGGGGGGGCCTCGCACAGATACGCAGTATTTT. It is translated as CASSLDTLAGGPRTDTQYF.

This chain joins TRBV2 and TRBJ1-5, with TRBD1 matching over 7 bases. V lost 2 bases to trimming and J lost 5 bases; unmatched junction nucleotides: 6. This CDR3 region has 15 residues. Germline V gene lookup returns CDR1 SNHLY and CDR2 FYNNEI. The CDR3 DNA sequence: TGTGCCAGCAGTGAAAGTTGGCAGGGGGATCAGCCCCAGCATTTT. Amino acids: CASSESWQGDQPQHF. Based on the CDR3 plus reference TRBV2 and TRBJ1-5, the full variable domain is EPEVTQTPSHQVTQMGQEVILRCVPISNHLYFYWYRQILGQKVEFLVSFYNNEISEKSEIFDDQFSVERPDGSNFTLKIRSTKLEDSAMYFCASSESWQGDQPQHFGDGTRLSIL.

V usage is TRBV2 and J usage is TRBJ1-5, with a possible D match to TRBD1 (6 bases). The CDR3 length is 13 residues. V lost 6 bases and J lost 7, with 13 bases in between. Germline V gene lookup returns CDR1 SNHLY and CDR2 FYNNEI. The CDR3 DNA reads as TGTGCCAGCAGCTTTGACAGGTTGCAGCCCCAGCATTTT. Amino acids: CASSFDRLQPQHF.

This chain joins TRBV11-2 and TRBJ2-1; 10 bases fit TRBD2. The CDR3 contains 17 residues. J was trimmed by 4 bases and V by 2 bases; bases with no gene match: 8. Germline assignment: CDR1 SGHAT and CDR2 FQNNGV. The CDR3 spells CASSLTTSGVTYNEQFF. CDR3 in DNA: TGTGCCAGCAGCTTAACTACTAGCGGGGTTACATACAATGAGCAGTTCTTC.

This clone was seen a single time. The chain recombines TRBV6-1 with TRBJ1-1; the D gene is possibly TRBD1 (6 bases). The CDR3 is 15 residues long. The V gene lost 4 bases and the J gene lost 1 base, with 13 bases spanning the gap. Germline V gene data show CDR1 as MNHNS and CDR2 as SASEGT. Here the CDR3 reads CASSAPQGKNTEAFF. The CDR3 nucleotides read TGTGCCAGCAGTGCCCCACAGGGAAAGAACACTGAAGCTTTCTTT.

This chain links TRBV11-3 with TRBJ2-1, with 10 bases fitting TRBD1. Looked up from germline, CDR1 is SGHNT and CDR2 is YENEEA. V lost 5 bases, J lost 8 bases, and 6 bases stayed unmatched. The CDR3 contains 14 residues. The CDR3 DNA sequence: TGTGCCAGCAGCCCCGACAGGGGGCGAGATGAGCAGTTCTTC. Protein sequence: CASSPDRGRDEQFF.

The chain joins TRBV6-5 to TRBJ2-1; D may be TRBD2 (5 bases). The CDR3 is made up of 16 amino acids. Germline V gene data show CDR1 as MNHEY and CDR2 as SVGAGI. V was shortened by 4 bases and J by 2 bases, with 15 bases between the two germline ends. CDR3 nucleotide sequence: TGTGCCAGCAGTTCTCCGCGGCCGGGGACCTACAATGAGCAGTTCTTC. Translating it yields CASSSPRPGTYNEQFF.

This clone turned up a few times. The gene calls are TRBV6-5 and TRBJ1-5, with D uncertain. V was pared by 6 bases and J by 4 bases, with 13 bases between. Germline CDR1 and CDR2: MNHEY and SVGAGI. This CDR3 spans 14 amino acids. DNA of the CDR3: TGTGCCAGCAGGAGGGCGGCAGGAAATCAGCCCCAGCATTTT. Protein product: CASRRAAGNQPQHF.

About this clone: One junction end disagrees with the germline gene, perhaps due to a read error. The chain recombines TRBV6-5 with TRBJ2-1; possible D gene TRBD2, 5 bases. From germline, CDR1 is MNHEY and CDR2 SVGAGI. This CDR3 is 12 amino acids long. DNA for the CDR3: TGTGCCAGCAGTTACGATCGCGTTGAGGAGGTCTTC. This sequence encodes CASSYDRVEEVF.

This chain uses TRBV4-2 with TRBJ1-1; D possibly corresponds to TRBD1 (5 bases). Germline-derived CDR1 and CDR2 are LGHNA and YNFKEQ. V shed 0 bases and J shed 1 base, with 12 bases lying between them. The CDR3 extends over 16 amino acids. CDR3 in amino acids: CASSQEIRRANTEAFF. In nucleotides, the CDR3 is TGTGCCAGCAGCCAAGAAATACGCAGGGCGAACACTGAAGCTTTCTTT.

V gene TRBV4-2 combines with J gene TRBJ1-5; 11 bases are a match to TRBD1. Per germline, CDR1 LGHNA and CDR2 YNFKEQ. This CDR3 contains 15 residues. The junction had 2 bases not matched to a gene; V was cut back by 0 bases and J by 7 bases. The CDR3 reads CASSQDGTGGQPQHF. CDR3 in DNA: TGTGCCAGCAGCCAAGATGGGACAGGGGGGCAGCCCCAGCATTTT.

This chain joins TRBV7-2 and TRBJ1-4, with D unclear. V lost 1 base, J lost 8 bases, and 8 bases lay in between. CDR3 size: 13 residues. Germline V gene data show CDR1 as SGHTA and CDR2 as FQGNSA. DNA of the CDR3: TGTGCCAGCAGCTTAGATGGAGGGGAAAAACTGTTTTTT. It codes for CASSLDGGEKLFF.

V usage is TRBV19 and J usage is TRBJ1-5; 7 bases are shared with TRBD1. The germline V gene encodes CDR1 LNHDA and CDR2 SQIVND (reference sequence). V lost 6 bases and J lost 4; bases outside the gene matches: 6. The CDR3 totals 14 residues. The CDR3, as DNA: TGTGCCAGTAGGGGACAGCTTGAAAATCAGCCCCAGCATTTT. This encodes CASRGQLENQPQHF.

V is TRBV7-2 and J is TRBJ2-3, with 9 bases identical to TRBD2. The CDR3 has 16 residues. V shed 3 bases, J shed 2 bases, and the junction held 6 bases outside the gene matches. Germline CDR1 and CDR2: SGHTA and FQGNSA. The CDR3 spells CASSFLAGSYTDTQYF. In nucleotides, the CDR3 is TGTGCCAGCAGCTTCCTAGCGGGATCTTACACAGATACGCAGTATTTT.

The chain is built from TRBV7-8 and TRBJ2-5; 11 nucleotides align to TRBD2. CDR3 length: 16 amino acids. The ends lost 5 bases at V and 1 base at J; junction bases unmatched: 6. Germline V gene data show CDR1 as SGHVS and CDR2 as FQNEAQ. The CDR3 spells CASSLGLADLQETQYF. DNA of the CDR3: TGTGCCAGCAGCCTGGGACTAGCGGACCTCCAAGAGACCCAGTACTTC.

This clone has just one count. This chain links TRBV5-5 with TRBJ1-5, with D tentatively TRBD1 (6 bases). The CDR3 extends over 17 amino acids. V was shortened by 4 bases and J by 0 bases, with 17 bases between the two germline ends. The germline V gene encodes CDR1 SGHKS and CDR2 YYEKEE (reference sequence). CDR3 region: CASSLSGDTYSNQPQHF. The CDR3 nucleotides read TGTGCCAGCAGCCTCTCTGGGGACACTTATAGCAATCAGCCCCAGCATTTT.

The rearrangement uses TRBV6-5 and TRBJ2-3, with D possibly TRBD1 on 6 matching bases. The germline V gene has CDR1 MNHEY and CDR2 SVGAGI. V dropped 6 bases and J dropped 3 bases, with 7 bases sitting between them. The CDR3 runs to 12 residues. Written as DNA, the CDR3 is TGTGCCAGCAGGGGGACAACAGATACGCAGTATTTT. This gives the protein CASRGTTDTQYF.